Listed below are T cell receptor beta chains from one sample, sequenced in a study of neurological immune-mediated disorders. TCRdb passed the 5' RACE reads through MiXCR, listing each CDR3 protein once. The sample has tens of thousands of distinct CDR3 sequences, 20% to 25% seen once. Sequencing used PBMCs. These receptor sequences come from a man aged 55 to 70 with HTLV-1-associated myelopathy (HAM/TSP). CDR3s include the opening cysteine and the closing phenylalanine or tryptophan. The D gene is left open where the match is weak. A clone size is listed for some rows: how often the clone was seen (once, few, many), or a class if it is expanded.

>TRBJ2-1|NA|TRBV5-1|NA
TGCGCCAGCAGTCCTCACGACGGAAACGATGAGCAGTTCTTC
CASSPHDGNDEQFF
>TRBJ1-1|NA|TRBV5-1|many
TGCGCCAGCAGCCCCAAAGGGGCGAATCTAGCGAACACTGAAGCTTTCTTT
CASSPKGANLANTEAFF
>TRBJ1-1|TRBD1|TRBV28|many
TGTGCCAGCAGTTGGGACAGGGGGCACACTGAAGCTTTCTTT
CASSWDRGHTEAFF
>TRBJ2-2|NA|TRBV27|many
TGTGCCAGCAGTTTAGAGCGCCCGGAGTGGGCCGGGGAGCTGTTTTTT
CASSLERPEWAGELFF
>TRBJ2-5|TRBD2|TRBV20-1|many
TGCAGTGCCAATAGGCTAGCGGGAGGCGAGACCCAGTACTTC
CSANRLAGGETQYF
>TRBJ1-2|NA|TRBV2|few
TGTGCCAGCAGCCCGACCGCGGCTCCAGGAGGCTACACCTTC
CASSPTAAPGGYTF
>TRBJ2-2|TRBD2|TRBV2|NA
TGTGCCACCAGGGGTCTAGCGGGAGGTAGAGGACCCGGGGAGCTGTTTTTT
CATRGLAGGRGPGELFF
>TRBJ1-5|NA|TRBV20-1|few
TGCAGTGCTAGTCAGAATTCTAAAGGGGATCAGCCCCAGCATTTT
CSASQNSKGDQPQHF
>TRBJ2-7|TRBD2|TRBV20-1|many
TGCAGTGCTTCCGGGGCTAGCGGGAGTGAGCAGTACTTC
CSASGASGSEQYF
>TRBJ1-5|TRBD1|TRBV7-9|many
TGTGCCAGCAGCCCCCCCGGGACAGAGGGAAATCAGCCCCAGCATTTT
CASSPPGTEGNQPQHF
>TRBJ2-7|TRBD2|TRBV20-1|NA
TGCAGTGCTGGCAACACGCTAGCGGGAGTGCGCGAGCAGTACTTC
CSAGNTLAGVREQYF
>TRBJ1-6|NA|TRBV6-5|NA
TGTGCCAGCCGACAGACGGATTCACCCCTCCACTTT
CASRQTDSPLHF
>TRBJ1-3|NA|TRBV12-3/TRBV12-4|many
TGTGCCAGCAGTTTAACGACAGCATCTCATGGAAACACCATATATTTT
CASSLTTASHGNTIYF
>TRBJ2-7|NA|TRBV9|many
TGTGCCAGCAGCGTAGTAGGCGGAGAGCAGTACTTC
CASSVVGGEQYF
>TRBJ2-7|TRBD2|TRBV20-1|many
TGCAGTGCGCCACATTTGGGGGGAGGGAACGAGCAGTACTTC
CSAPHLGGGNEQYF
>TRBJ2-6|NA|TRBV7-8|many
TGTGCCAGCAGTGTATTACAGCTCTCTGGGGCCAACGTCCTGACTTTC
CASSVLQLSGANVLTF
>TRBJ2-7|TRBD1|TRBV5-1|many
TGCGCCAGCAGCCCCGGGACAGGGTGGCGCGAGCAGTACTTC
CASSPGTGWREQYF
>TRBJ1-1|NA|TRBV4-2|NA
TGTGCCAGCAGCCAGCAGGTCAGGGGTGAAGCTTTCTTT
CASSQQVRGEAFF
>TRBJ2-5|TRBD2|TRBV5-6|NA
TGTGCCAGCAGCTCAGCGGGGTGGTACCAAGAGACCAAGTACTTC
CASSSAGWYQETKYF
>TRBJ2-1|NA|TRBV4-2|many
TGTGCCAGCAGCCACTCGTCCGGGAAAACCGATGAGCAGTTCTTC
CASSHSSGKTDEQFF
>TRBJ2-2|TRBD2|TRBV5-1|many
TGCGCCAGCAGCTTCCTCATGACTAGCGGGACCCACTTAGCCGGGGAGCTGTTTTTT
CASSFLMTSGTHLAGELFF
>TRBJ1-2|NA|TRBV20-1|many
TGCAGTGCTAGACGAGGACGGGAGCGCTACACCTTC
CSARRGRERYTF
>TRBJ1-5|NA|TRBV24-1|many
TGTGCCACCAGTGACCTGTATAGCAATCAGCCCCAGCATTTT
CATSDLYSNQPQHF
>TRBJ2-3|TRBD2|TRBV20-1|NA
TGCAGTGCTCGACCCCCTAGCGGGGTTCGCACAGATACGCAGTATTTT
CSARPPSGVRTDTQYF
>TRBJ2-1|NA|TRBV28|many
TGTGCCAGCAGTTTAGCCTGGCAGGGCACCTACAATGAGCAGTTCTTC
CASSLAWQGTYNEQFF
>TRBJ1-2|TRBD1|TRBV4-2|many
TGTGCCAGCAGCCACGGGACAGAAAACTATGGCTACACCTTC
CASSHGTENYGYTF
>TRBJ2-3|NA|TRBV20-1|many
TGCAGTGCTCGACCGATACTAGTTTCAGATACGCAGTATTTT
CSARPILVSDTQYF
>TRBJ2-2|TRBD2|TRBV12-3/TRBV12-4|medium-sized
TGTGCCAGCAGTGACCGACTAGCGGGAGTCTCCGGGGAGCTGTTTTTT
CASSDRLAGVSGELFF
>TRBJ1-1|NA|TRBV6-5|many
TGTGCCAGCATTGCCGGACATACGGGGGGCACTGAAGCTTTCTTT
CASIAGHTGGTEAFF